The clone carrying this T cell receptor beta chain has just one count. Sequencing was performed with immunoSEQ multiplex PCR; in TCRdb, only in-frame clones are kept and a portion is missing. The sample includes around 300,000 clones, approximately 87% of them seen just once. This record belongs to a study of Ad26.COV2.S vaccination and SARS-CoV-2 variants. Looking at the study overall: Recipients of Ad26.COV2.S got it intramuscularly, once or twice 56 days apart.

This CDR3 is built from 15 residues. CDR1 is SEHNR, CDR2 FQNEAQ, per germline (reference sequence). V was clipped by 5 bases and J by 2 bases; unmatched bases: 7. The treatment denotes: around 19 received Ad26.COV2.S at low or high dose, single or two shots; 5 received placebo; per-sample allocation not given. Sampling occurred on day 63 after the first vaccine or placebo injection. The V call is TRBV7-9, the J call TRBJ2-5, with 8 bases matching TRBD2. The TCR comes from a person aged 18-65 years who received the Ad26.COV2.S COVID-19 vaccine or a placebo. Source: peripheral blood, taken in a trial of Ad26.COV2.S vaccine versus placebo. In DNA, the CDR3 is TGTGCCAGCAGCCAAACCGGGGGGGGTCAAGAGACCCAGTACTTC. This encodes CASSQTGGGQETQYF.